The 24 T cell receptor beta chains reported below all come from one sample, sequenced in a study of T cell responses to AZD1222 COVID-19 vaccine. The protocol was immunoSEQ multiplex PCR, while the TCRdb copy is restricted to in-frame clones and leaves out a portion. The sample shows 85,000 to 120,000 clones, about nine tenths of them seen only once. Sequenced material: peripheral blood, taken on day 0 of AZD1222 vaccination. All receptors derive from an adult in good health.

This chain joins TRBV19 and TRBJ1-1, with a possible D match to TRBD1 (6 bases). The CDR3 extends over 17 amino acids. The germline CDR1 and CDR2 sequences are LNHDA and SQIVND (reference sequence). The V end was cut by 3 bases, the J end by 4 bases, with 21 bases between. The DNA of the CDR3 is TGTGCCAGTAGTATGGGGCGCAGGGGCAGGGTGTCCACTGAAGCTTTCTTT. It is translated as CASSMGRRGRVSTEAFF.

The CDR3 DNA reads as TGTGCCAGCAGTGACGACGGCTACGAGCAGTACTTC. Encoded protein: CASSDDGYEQYF. V is TRBV25-1 and J is TRBJ2-7, with D unclear. Germline V gene sequence: CDR1 MGHDK, CDR2 SYGVNS. The CDR3 is 12 amino acids. The V and J ends lost 3 bases and 3 bases respectively, with 6 bases between them.

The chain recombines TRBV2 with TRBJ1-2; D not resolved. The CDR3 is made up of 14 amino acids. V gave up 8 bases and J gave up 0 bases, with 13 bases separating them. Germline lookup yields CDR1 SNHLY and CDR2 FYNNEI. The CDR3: CASGEDHANYGYTF. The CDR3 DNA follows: TGTGCCAGCGGGGAGGATCATGCTAACTATGGCTACACCTTC.

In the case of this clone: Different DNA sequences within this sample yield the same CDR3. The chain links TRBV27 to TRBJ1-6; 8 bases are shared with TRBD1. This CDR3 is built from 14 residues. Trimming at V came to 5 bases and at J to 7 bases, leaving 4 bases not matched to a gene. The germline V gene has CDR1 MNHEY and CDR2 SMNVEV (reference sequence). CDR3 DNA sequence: TGTGCCAGCAGTCCAAGGACAGGGAATTCACCCCTCCACTTT. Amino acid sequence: CASSPRTGNSPLHF.

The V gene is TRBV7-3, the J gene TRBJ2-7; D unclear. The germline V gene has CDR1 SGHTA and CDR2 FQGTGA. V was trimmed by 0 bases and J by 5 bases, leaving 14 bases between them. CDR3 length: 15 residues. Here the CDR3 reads CASSLTGTLADEQYF. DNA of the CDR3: TGTGCCAGCAGCTTAACGGGCACTCTCGCCGACGAGCAGTACTTC. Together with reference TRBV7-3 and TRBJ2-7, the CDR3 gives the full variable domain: GAGVSQTPSNKVTEKGKYVELRCDPISGHTALYWYRQSLGQGPEFLIYFQGTGAADDSGLPNDRFFAVRPEGSVSTLKIQRTERGDSAVYLCASSLTGTLADEQYFGPGTRLTVT.

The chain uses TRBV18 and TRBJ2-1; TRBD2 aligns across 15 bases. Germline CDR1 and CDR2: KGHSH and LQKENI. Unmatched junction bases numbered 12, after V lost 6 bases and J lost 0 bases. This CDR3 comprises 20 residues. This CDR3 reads CASSFGGLAGGLSSYNEQFF. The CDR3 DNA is TGTGCCAGCTCTTTTGGGGGACTAGCGGGAGGCCTGAGCTCCTACAATGAGCAGTTCTTC.

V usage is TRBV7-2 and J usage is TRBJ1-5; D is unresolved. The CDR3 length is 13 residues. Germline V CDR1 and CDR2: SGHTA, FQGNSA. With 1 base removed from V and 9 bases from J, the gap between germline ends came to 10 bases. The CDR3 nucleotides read TGTGCCAGCAGCTTAGGGGCCACGGGGCCCCAGCATTTT. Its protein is CASSLGATGPQHF.

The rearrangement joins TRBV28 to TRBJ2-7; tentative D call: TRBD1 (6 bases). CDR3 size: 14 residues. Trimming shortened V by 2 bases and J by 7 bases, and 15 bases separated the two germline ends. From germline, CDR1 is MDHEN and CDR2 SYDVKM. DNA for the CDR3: TGTGCCAGCAGTTTAGGACAGTTTCTGGAGGAGCAGTACTTC. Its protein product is CASSLGQFLEEQYF.

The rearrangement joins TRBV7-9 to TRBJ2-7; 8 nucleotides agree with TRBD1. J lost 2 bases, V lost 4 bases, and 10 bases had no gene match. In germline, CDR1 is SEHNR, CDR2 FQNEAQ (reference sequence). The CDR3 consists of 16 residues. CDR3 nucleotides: TGTGCCAGCAGCTCTTGGGGGGACAGGACAGCCTACGAGCAGTACTTC. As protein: CASSSWGDRTAYEQYF.

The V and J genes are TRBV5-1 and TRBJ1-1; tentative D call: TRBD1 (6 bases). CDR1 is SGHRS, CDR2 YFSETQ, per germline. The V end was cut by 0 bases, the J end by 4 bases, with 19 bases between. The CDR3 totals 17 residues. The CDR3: CASSLGPGATAATEAFF. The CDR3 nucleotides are TGCGCCAGCAGCTTGGGTCCGGGGGCAACCGCTGCCACTGAAGCTTTCTTT.

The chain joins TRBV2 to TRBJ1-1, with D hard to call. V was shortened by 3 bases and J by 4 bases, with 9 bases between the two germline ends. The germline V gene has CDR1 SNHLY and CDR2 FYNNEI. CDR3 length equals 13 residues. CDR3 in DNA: TGTGCCAGCAGTGATGGGCGGGCCACTGAAGCTTTCTTT. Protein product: CASSDGRATEAFF.

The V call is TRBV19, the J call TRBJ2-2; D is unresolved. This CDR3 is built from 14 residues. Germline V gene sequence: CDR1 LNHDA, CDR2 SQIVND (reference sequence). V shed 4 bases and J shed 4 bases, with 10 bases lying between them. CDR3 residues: CASSRSLTTGELFF. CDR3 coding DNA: TGTGCCAGTAGTAGGTCACTGACCACCGGGGAGCTGTTTTTT.

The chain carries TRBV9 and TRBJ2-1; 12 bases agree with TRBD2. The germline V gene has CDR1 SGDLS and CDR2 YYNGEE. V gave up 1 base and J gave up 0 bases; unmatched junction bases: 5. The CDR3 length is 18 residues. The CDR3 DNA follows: TGTGCCAGCAGCGTATCTAGCGGGAGGGCTAACTCCTACAATGAGCAGTTCTTC. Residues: CASSVSSGRANSYNEQFF. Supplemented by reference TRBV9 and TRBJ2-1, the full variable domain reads DSGVTQTPKHLITATGQRVTLRCSPRSGDLSVYWYQQSLDQGLQFLIQYYNGEERAKGNILERFSAQQFPDLHSELNLSSLELGDSALYFCASSVSSGRANSYNEQFFGPGTRLTVL.

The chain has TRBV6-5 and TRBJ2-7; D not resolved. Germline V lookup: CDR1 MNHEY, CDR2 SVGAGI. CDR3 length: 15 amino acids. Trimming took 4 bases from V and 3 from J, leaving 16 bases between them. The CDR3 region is CASSFSPTLNYEQYF. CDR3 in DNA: TGTGCCAGCAGTTTCTCCCCGACGCTGAACTACGAGCAGTACTTC.

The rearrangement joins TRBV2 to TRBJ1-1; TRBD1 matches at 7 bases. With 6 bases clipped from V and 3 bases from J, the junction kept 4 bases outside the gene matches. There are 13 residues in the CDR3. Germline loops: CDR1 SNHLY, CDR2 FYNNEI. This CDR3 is CASSPDRDTEAFF. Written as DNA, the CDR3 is TGTGCCAGCAGCCCCGACAGGGACACTGAAGCTTTCTTT.

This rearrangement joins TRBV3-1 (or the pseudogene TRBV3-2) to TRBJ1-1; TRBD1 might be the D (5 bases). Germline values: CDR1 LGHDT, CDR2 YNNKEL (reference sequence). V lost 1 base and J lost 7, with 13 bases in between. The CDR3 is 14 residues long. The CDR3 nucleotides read TGTGCCAGCAGCCAAGGGGAATTCGGGGGTGAAGCTTTCTTT. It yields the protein CASSQGEFGGEAFF.

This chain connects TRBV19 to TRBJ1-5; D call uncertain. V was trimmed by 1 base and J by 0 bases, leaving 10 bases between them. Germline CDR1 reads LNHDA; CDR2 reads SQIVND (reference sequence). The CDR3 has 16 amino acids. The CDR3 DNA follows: TGTGCCAGTAGTATAGTGGTCGGATATAGCAATCAGCCCCAGCATTTT. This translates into CASSIVVGYSNQPQHF. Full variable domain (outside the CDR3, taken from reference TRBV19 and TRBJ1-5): DGGITQSPKYLFRKEGQNVTLSCEQNLNHDAMYWYRQDPGQGLRLIYYSQIVNDFQKGDIAEGYSVSREKKESFPLTVTSAQKNPTAFYLCASSIVVGYSNQPQHFGDGTRLSIL.

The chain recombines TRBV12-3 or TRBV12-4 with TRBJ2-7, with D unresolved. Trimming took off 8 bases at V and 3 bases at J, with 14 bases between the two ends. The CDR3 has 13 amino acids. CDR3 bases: TGTGCCAGCGATGACGGTCTTAGCTACGAGCAGTACTTC. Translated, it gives CASDDGLSYEQYF.

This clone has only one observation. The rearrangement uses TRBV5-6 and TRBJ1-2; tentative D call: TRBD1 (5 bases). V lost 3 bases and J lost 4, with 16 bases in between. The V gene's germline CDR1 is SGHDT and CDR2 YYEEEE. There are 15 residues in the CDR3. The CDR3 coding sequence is TGTGCCAGCAGCTCCAGGGATTGGGTAGTCTATGGCTACACCTTC. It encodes CASSSRDWVVYGYTF.

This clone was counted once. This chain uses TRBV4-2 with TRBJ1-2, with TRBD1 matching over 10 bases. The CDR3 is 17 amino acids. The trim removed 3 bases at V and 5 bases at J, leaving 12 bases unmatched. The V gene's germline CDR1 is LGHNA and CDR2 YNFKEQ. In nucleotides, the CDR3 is TGTGCCAGCAGCCATGGATACCGACAGGGGGCAAGGTATGGCTACACCTTC. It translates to CASSHGYRQGARYGYTF.

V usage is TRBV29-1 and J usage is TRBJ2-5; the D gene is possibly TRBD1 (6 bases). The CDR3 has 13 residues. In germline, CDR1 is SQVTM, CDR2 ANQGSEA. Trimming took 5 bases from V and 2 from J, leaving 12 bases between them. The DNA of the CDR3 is TGCAGCGTTAACGACAGGTCTCAAGAGACCCAGTACTTC. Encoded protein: CSVNDRSQETQYF.

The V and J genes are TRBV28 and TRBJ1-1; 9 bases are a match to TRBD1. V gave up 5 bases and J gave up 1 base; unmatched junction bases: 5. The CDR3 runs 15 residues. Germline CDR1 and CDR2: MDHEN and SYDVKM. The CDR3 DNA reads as TGTGCCAGCAGTACACAGGGGGCGACGAACACTGAAGCTTTCTTT. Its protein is CASSTQGATNTEAFF.

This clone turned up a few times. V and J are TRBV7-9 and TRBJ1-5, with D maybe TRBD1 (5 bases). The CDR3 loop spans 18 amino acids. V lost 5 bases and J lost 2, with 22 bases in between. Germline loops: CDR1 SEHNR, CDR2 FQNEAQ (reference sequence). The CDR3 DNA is TGTGCCAGCAGCGGAACCCGCGGGAGCAGGGAGGGCAATCAGCCCCAGCATTTT. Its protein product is CASSGTRGSREGNQPQHF. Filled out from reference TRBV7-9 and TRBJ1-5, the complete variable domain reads DTGVSQNPRHKITKRGQNVTFRCDPISEHNRLYWYRQTLGQGPEFLTYFQNEAQLEKSRLLSDRFSAERPKGSFSTLEIQRTEQGDSAMYLCASSGTRGSREGNQPQHFGDGTRLSIL.

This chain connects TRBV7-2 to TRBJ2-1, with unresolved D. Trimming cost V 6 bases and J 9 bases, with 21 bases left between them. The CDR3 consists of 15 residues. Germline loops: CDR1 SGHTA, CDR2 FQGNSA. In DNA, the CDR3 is TGTGCCAGCAGGATAAAGGGCCTAGGGTTGGGTGAGCAGTTCTTC. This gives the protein CASRIKGLGLGEQFF. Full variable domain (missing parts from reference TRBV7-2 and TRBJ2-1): GAGVSQSPSNKVTEKGKDVELRCDPISGHTALYWYRQSLGQGLEFLIYFQGNSAPDKSGLPSDRFSAERTGGSVSTLTIQRTQQEDSAVYLCASRIKGLGLGEQFFGPGTRLTVL.